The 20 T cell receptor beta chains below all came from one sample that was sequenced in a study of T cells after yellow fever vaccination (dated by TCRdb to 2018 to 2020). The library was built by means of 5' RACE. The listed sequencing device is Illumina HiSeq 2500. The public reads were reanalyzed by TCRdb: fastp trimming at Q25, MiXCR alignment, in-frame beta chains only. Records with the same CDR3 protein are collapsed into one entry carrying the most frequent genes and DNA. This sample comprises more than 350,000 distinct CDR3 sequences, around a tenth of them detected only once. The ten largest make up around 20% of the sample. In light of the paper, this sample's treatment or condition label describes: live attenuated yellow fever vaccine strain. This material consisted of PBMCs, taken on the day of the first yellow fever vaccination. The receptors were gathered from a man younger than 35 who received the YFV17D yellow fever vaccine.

DNA for the CDR3: TGCGCCAGCAGCGCGGGGATTCATTCACCCCTCCACTTT. It encodes CASSAGIHSPLHF. J is TRBJ1-6 and V is TRBV5-1; D gene ambiguous. Germline V gene sequence: CDR1 SGHRS, CDR2 YFSETQ. V gave up 4 bases and J gave up 8 bases, with 10 bases separating them. This CDR3 has 13 amino acids.

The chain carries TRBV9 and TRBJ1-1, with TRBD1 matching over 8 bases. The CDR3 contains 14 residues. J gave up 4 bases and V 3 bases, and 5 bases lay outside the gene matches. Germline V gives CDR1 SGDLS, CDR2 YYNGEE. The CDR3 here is CASSALTGGTEAFF. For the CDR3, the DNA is TGTGCCAGCAGCGCATTAACAGGGGGCACTGAAGCTTTCTTT.

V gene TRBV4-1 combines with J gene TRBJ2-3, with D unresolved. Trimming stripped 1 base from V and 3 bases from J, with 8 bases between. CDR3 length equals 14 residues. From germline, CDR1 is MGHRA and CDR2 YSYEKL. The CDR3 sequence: CASSQVPGTDTQYF. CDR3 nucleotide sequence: TGCGCCAGCAGCCAAGTCCCAGGAACAGATACGCAGTATTTT.

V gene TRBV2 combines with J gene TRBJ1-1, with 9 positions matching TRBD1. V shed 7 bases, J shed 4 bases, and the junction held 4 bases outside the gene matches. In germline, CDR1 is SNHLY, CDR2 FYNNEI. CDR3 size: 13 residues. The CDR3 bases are TGTGCCAGCACCGGGACAGGGTCCACTGAAGCTTTCTTT. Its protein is CASTGTGSTEAFF.

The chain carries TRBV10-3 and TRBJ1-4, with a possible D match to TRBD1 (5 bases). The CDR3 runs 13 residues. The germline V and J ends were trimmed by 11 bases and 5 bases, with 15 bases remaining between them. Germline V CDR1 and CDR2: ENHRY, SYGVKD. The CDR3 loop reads CAGQPGLNEKLFF. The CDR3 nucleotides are TGTGCCGGCCAGCCAGGGTTGAATGAAAAACTGTTTTTT.

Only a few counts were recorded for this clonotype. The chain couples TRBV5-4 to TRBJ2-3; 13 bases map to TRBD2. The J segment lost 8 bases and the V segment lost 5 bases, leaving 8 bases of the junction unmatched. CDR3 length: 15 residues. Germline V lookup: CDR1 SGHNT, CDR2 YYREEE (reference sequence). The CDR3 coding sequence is TGTGCCAGCAGGCCTACCTGGACTAGCGGGAGTACGCAGTATTTT. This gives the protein CASRPTWTSGSTQYF.

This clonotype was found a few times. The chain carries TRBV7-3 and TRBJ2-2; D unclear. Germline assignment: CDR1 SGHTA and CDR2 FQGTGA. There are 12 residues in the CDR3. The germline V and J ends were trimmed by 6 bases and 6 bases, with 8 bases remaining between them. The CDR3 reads CASRLGPGELFF. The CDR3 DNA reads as TGTGCCAGCAGGTTAGGCCCCGGGGAGCTGTTTTTT.

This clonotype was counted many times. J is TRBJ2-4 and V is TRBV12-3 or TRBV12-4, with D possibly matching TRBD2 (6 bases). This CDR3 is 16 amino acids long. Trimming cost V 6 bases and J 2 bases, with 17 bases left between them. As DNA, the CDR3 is TGTGCCAGCAGAACGGGGGTCTCGGGAACCAAAAACATTCAGTACTTC. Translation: CASRTGVSGTKNIQYF.

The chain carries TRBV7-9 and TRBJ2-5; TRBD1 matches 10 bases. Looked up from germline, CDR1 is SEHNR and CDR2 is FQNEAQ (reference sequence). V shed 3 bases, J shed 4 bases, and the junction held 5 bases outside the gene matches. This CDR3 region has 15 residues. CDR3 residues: CASSFPTGGAETQYF. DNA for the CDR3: TGTGCCAGCAGCTTCCCGACAGGGGGCGCAGAGACCCAGTACTTC.

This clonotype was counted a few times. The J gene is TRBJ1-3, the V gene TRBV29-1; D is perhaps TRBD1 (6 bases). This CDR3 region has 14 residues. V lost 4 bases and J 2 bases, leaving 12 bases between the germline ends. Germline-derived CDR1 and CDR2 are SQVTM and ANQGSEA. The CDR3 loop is CSVARDNAGNTIYF. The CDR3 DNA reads TGCAGCGTTGCCCGGGACAATGCTGGAAACACCATATATTTT.

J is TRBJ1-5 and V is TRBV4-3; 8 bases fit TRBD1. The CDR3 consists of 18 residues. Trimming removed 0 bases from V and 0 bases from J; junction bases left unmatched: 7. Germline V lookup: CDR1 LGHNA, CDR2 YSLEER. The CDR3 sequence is CASSQDSTGGYSNQPQHF. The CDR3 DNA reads TGCGCCAGCAGCCAAGATAGTACAGGGGGTTATAGCAATCAGCCCCAGCATTTT.

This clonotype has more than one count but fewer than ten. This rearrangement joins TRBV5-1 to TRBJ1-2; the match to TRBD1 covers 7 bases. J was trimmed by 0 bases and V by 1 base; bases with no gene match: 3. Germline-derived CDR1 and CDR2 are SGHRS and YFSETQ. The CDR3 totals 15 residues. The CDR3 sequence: CASSLSTGPNYGYTF. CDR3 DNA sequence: TGCGCCAGCAGCTTGTCGACAGGGCCTAACTATGGCTACACCTTC.

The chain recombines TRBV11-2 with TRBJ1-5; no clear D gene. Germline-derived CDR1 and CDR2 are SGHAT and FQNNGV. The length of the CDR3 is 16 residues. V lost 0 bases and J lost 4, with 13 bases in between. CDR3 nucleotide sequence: TGTGCCAGCAGCTTAGACCACGGTGGTAAGAATCAGCCCCAGCATTTT. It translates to CASSLDHGGKNQPQHF.

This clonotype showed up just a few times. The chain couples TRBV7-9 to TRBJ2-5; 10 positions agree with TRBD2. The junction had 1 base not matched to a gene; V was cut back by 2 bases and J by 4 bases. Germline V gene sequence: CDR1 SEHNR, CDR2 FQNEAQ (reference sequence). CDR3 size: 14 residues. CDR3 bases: TGTGCCAGCAGCTTAACTAGCGGGACAGAGACCCAGTACTTC. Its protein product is CASSLTSGTETQYF.

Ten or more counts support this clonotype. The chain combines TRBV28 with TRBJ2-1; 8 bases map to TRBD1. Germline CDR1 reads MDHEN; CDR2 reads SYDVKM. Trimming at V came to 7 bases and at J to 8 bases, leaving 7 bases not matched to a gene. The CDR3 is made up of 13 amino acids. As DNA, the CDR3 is TGTGCCAGCATGAGGTCAGGGGGCCATGAGCAGTTCTTC. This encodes CASMRSGGHEQFF.

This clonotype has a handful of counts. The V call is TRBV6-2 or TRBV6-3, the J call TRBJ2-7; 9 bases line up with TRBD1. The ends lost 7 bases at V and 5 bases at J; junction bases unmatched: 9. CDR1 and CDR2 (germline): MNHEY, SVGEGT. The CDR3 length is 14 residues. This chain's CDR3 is CASTPGQGSDEQYF. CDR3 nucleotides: TGTGCCAGCACCCCGGGACAGGGTTCCGACGAGCAGTACTTC.

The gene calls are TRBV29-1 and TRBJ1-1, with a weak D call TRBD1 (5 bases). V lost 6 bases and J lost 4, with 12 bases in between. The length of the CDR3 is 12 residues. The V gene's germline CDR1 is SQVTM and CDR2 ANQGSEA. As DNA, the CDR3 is TGCAGCGTCGCCCATGGGGGCACTGAAGCTTTCTTT. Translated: CSVAHGGTEAFF.

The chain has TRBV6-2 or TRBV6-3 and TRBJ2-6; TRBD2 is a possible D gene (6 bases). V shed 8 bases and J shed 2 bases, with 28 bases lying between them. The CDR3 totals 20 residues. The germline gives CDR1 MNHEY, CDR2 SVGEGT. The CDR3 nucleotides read TGTGCCAGCTTTGGGCCAAGAGTGTCAGGTAGCGGTACTGGGGCCAACGTCCTGACTTTC. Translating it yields CASFGPRVSGSGTGANVLTF.

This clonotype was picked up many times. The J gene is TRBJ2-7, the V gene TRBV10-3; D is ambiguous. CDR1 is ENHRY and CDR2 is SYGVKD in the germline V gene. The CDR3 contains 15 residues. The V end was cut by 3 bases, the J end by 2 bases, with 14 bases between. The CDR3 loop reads CAISESNGPAYEQYF. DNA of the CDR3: TGTGCCATCAGTGAAAGTAACGGCCCAGCCTACGAGCAGTACTTC.

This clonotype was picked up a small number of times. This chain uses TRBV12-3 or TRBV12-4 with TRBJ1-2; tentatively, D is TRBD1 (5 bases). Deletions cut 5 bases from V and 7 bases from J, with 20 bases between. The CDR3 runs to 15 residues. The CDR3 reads CASSILREGRGGYTF. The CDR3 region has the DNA TGTGCCAGCAGTATCCTTCGGGAGGGGAGAGGTGGCTACACCTTC.